Below, 22 T cell receptor beta chains from the same sample are listed, as sequenced in a study of blood T cell repertoires in COVID-19. Libraries were prepared by immunoSEQ multiplex PCR; TCRdb keeps only in-frame clonotypes and omits some of them. The table lists some 48,000 clones, under 90% of them singletons. Material: peripheral blood. The receptors stem from a human donor in a cohort sampled during active COVID-19.

The rearrangement joins TRBV15 to TRBJ1-1, with 7 bases matching TRBD1. Germline CDR1 reads LNHNV; CDR2 reads YYDKDF (reference sequence). The CDR3 runs 13 residues. V trimming: 3 bases; J trimming: 6 bases; junction bases outside the gene matches: 4. CDR3 region: CATSRTGIAEAFF. CDR3 in DNA: TGTGCCACCAGCAGGACAGGGATCGCTGAAGCTTTCTTT.

The gene calls are TRBV6-2 or TRBV6-3 and TRBJ2-7; D is perhaps TRBD2 (5 bases). Germline CDR1 is MNHEY and CDR2 is SVGEGT. The CDR3 has 12 residues. The V gene lost 4 bases and the J gene lost 7 bases, with 11 bases spanning the gap. Here the CDR3 reads CASSSAPGEQYF. As DNA, the CDR3 is TGTGCCAGCAGTTCCGCCCCGGGGGAGCAGTACTTC.

This chain links TRBV5-8 with TRBJ2-3; TRBD2 matches at 9 bases. Germline V gene data show CDR1 as SGHTS and CDR2 as YDEGEE. J gave up 4 bases and V 0 bases, and 6 bases lay outside the gene matches. The CDR3 loop spans 16 amino acids. CDR3 bases: TGTGCCAGCAGCTTGGAGGGTAGCGGGGGTTCAGATACGCAGTATTTT. This sequence encodes CASSLEGSGGSDTQYF.

The chain uses TRBV5-1 and TRBJ1-1; 7 bases are shared with TRBD1. This CDR3 comprises 15 residues. From germline, CDR1 is SGHRS and CDR2 YFSETQ. After removal of 0 bases from V and 3 bases from J, the junction contained 5 bases not matched to a gene. CDR3 loop: CASSLGWTGDTEAFF. In DNA, the CDR3 is TGCGCCAGCAGCTTGGGCTGGACAGGCGACACTGAAGCTTTCTTT.

V and J are TRBV7-9 and TRBJ2-3, with TRBD2 identical over 10 bases. The CDR3 consists of 16 residues. CDR1 and CDR2 from the germline V gene are SEHNR and FQNEAQ (reference sequence). The ends lost 4 bases at V and 5 bases at J; junction bases unmatched: 9. CDR3 bases: TGTGCCAGCAGCTATCCAGCGGGGGGGCTGTTAGATACGCAGTATTTT. It translates to CASSYPAGGLLDTQYF.

The chain couples TRBV2 to TRBJ1-3; possible D gene TRBD1, 5 bases. This CDR3 contains 15 residues. Germline values: CDR1 SNHLY, CDR2 FYNNEI. The germline V and J ends were trimmed by 5 bases and 4 bases, with 15 bases remaining between them. CDR3 nucleotides: TGTGCCAGCAGTCCGACAGTCAAGTCGGGAAACACCATATATTTT. It translates to CASSPTVKSGNTIYF.

This clone has only one observation. The gene calls are TRBV30 and TRBJ1-3; possibly TRBD1 for D (6 bases). Per germline, CDR1 GTSNPN and CDR2 SVGIG (reference sequence). This CDR3 has 14 amino acids. V was cut by 4 bases and J by 2 bases, with 12 bases left in between. This CDR3 is CAWTGGAPGNTIYF. CDR3 nucleotide sequence: TGTGCCTGGACTGGGGGGGCCCCTGGAAACACCATATATTTT.

V gene TRBV6-2 or TRBV6-3 combines with J gene TRBJ2-3, with D tentatively TRBD2 (6 bases). The CDR3 length is 14 residues. Germline V gene sequence: CDR1 MNHEY, CDR2 SVGEGT. V was trimmed by 6 bases and J by 0 bases, leaving 10 bases between them. CDR3 loop: CASSLAVSTDTQYF. DNA of the CDR3: TGTGCCAGCAGCTTAGCGGTGAGCACAGATACGCAGTATTTT.

The gene calls are TRBV7-2 and TRBJ1-2, with D possibly TRBD1 on 6 matching bases. CDR1 and CDR2 (germline): SGHTA, FQGNSA. This CDR3 spans 15 amino acids. V gave up 5 bases and J gave up 4 bases, with 17 bases separating them. The CDR3 loop is CASSPTGSFPYGYTF. The CDR3 DNA reads TGTGCCAGCAGCCCAACAGGGAGTTTCCCCTATGGCTACACCTTC.

The V and J genes are TRBV6-1 and TRBJ2-7; 9 bases match TRBD2. Losses at the gene ends were 1 base for V and 6 bases for J; bases not matched to a gene: 10. The CDR3 runs to 16 residues. Germline assignment: CDR1 MNHNS and CDR2 SASEGT. CDR3 sequence reads: CASSEGIAGDLGEQYV. The CDR3 DNA reads as TGTGCCAGCAGTGAAGGGATAGCGGGGGACTTGGGCGAGCAGTACGTC.

This clone was counted only a few times. This chain uses TRBV7-8 with TRBJ1-6, with D maybe TRBD1 (6 bases). CDR3 length equals 15 residues. The V gene's germline CDR1 is SGHVS and CDR2 FQNEAQ. V lost 5 bases to trimming and J lost 5 bases, with 13 bases between them. This CDR3 reads CASSAQGGDNSPLHF. The CDR3 region has the DNA TGTGCCAGCAGCGCACAGGGTGGGGATAATTCACCCCTCCACTTT.

The V call is TRBV9, the J call TRBJ2-7, with TRBD2 identical over 7 bases. The CDR3 loop spans 15 amino acids. Per germline, CDR1 SGDLS and CDR2 YYNGEE. J was trimmed by 5 bases and V by 2 bases; bases with no gene match: 10. DNA for the CDR3: TGTGCCAGCAGCGTGGTAGGGGAGGGTTTGAACGAGCAGTACTTC. Translating gives CASSVVGEGLNEQYF.

This chain uses TRBV7-8 with TRBJ1-1; D unclear. V was shortened by 6 bases and J by 2 bases, with 13 bases between the two germline ends. Germline V gene data show CDR1 as SGHVS and CDR2 as FQNEAQ. The CDR3 covers 14 residues. The CDR3 spells CASSYREGNTEAFF. The CDR3 DNA reads as TGTGCCAGCAGTTATCGGGAAGGAAACACTGAAGCTTTCTTT.

The rearrangement joins TRBV28 to TRBJ2-6; 10 bases agree with TRBD1. This CDR3 region has 22 residues. V lost 4 bases to trimming and J lost 1 base; unmatched junction nucleotides: 19. Germline CDR1 and CDR2: MDHEN and SYDVKM. CDR3 nucleotides: TGTGCCAGCAGTTCCCCAGGGGGGCCCGGGACAGGGGATTTTTCTGGGGCCAACGTCCTGACTTTC. This sequence encodes CASSSPGGPGTGDFSGANVLTF.

CDR3 coding DNA: TGTGCCAGCAGCCCCACACTCCTAGCGGGGGGGCCCACAGATACGCAGTATTTT. It yields the protein CASSPTLLAGGPTDTQYF. The chain employs TRBV14 and TRBJ2-3; 12 bases match TRBD2. In germline, CDR1 is SGHDN, CDR2 FVKESK. V shed 4 bases, J shed 2 bases, and the junction held 10 bases outside the gene matches. CDR3 length: 18 residues.

The chain joins TRBV5-1 to TRBJ2-5; 8 bases align to TRBD1. Germline V gene sequence: CDR1 SGHRS, CDR2 YFSETQ. After removal of 4 bases from V and 1 base from J, the junction contained 3 bases not matched to a gene. There are 14 residues in the CDR3. In DNA form, the CDR3 reads TGCGCCAGCAGCCTCCAGGGGGCCCAAGAGACCCAGTACTTC. Its protein product is CASSLQGAQETQYF.

This chain connects TRBV4-1 to TRBJ1-1; TRBD1 matches at 9 bases. Germline loops: CDR1 MGHRA, CDR2 YSYEKL. J was trimmed by 5 bases and V by 0 bases; bases with no gene match: 10. This CDR3 region has 17 residues. The CDR3 coding sequence is TGCGCCAGCAGCCAAGATAAAGGACAGGGGCCTAGGACTGAAGCTTTCTTT. Amino acids: CASSQDKGQGPRTEAFF.

The chain employs TRBV21-1 and TRBJ2-7; TRBD1, the D gene given by the table, was not confirmed from the DNA. TRBV21-1 constitutes a pseudogene. The CDR3 runs to 16 residues. The chain's CDR3 is CASSKGGQGRNYEQYF. CDR3 coding DNA: TGTGCCAGCAGCAAAGGAGGACAGGGTAGGAACTACGAGCAGTACTTC.

CDR3 bases: TGTGGGACAGGGGGAAGTTGGTATGGCTACACCTTC. As protein: CGTGGSWYGYTF. This sequence joins TRBV6-6 and TRBJ1-2, with TRBD1 identical over 10 bases. The CDR3 is made up of 12 amino acids. Germline CDR1 MNHNY, CDR2 SVGAGI (reference sequence).

The V and J genes are TRBV4-3 and TRBJ2-1; 8 nucleotides match TRBD2. Trimming cost V 4 bases and J 7 bases; bases outside gene matches: 12. CDR1 is LGHNA, CDR2 YSLEER, per germline. The CDR3 extends over 16 amino acids. This CDR3 is CASSPTGGAARNEQFF. DNA of the CDR3: TGCGCCAGCAGCCCCACGGGGGGGGCGGCTCGGAATGAGCAGTTCTTC.

The chain employs TRBV27 and TRBJ1-4, with TRBD1 identical over 9 bases. CDR3 length: 17 amino acids. Germline V lookup: CDR1 MNHEY, CDR2 SMNVEV (reference sequence). J gave up 3 bases and V 6 bases, and 11 bases lay outside the gene matches. The CDR3 DNA sequence: TGTGCCAGCAGCACGACAGGGGGGCTGAGGTCTAATGAAAAACTGTTTTTT. Its translation: CASSTTGGLRSNEKLFF.

CDR3 DNA: TGTGCCAGCAGCCAGGGACAGGGTATAGAGCCCCAGCATTTT. This codes for CASSQGQGIEPQHF. The rearrangement joins TRBV3-1 (or the pseudogene TRBV3-2) to TRBJ1-5, with 9 bases matching TRBD1. V lost 3 bases, J lost 8 bases, and 5 bases stayed unmatched. Germline-derived CDR1 and CDR2 are LGHDT and YNNKEL (reference sequence). This CDR3 has 14 residues.